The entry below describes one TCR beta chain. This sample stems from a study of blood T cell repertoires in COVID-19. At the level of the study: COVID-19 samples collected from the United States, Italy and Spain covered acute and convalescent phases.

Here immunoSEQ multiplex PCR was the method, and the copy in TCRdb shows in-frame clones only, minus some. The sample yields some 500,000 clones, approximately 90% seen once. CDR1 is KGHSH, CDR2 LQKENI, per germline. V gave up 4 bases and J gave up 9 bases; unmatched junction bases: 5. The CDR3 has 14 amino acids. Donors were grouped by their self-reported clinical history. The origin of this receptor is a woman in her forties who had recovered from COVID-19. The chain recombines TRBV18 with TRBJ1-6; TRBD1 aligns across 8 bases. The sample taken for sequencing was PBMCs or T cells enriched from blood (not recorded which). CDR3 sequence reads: CASSQDRVISPLHF. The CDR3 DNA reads TGTGCCAGCTCACAGGACAGGGTTATTTCACCCCTCCACTTT.